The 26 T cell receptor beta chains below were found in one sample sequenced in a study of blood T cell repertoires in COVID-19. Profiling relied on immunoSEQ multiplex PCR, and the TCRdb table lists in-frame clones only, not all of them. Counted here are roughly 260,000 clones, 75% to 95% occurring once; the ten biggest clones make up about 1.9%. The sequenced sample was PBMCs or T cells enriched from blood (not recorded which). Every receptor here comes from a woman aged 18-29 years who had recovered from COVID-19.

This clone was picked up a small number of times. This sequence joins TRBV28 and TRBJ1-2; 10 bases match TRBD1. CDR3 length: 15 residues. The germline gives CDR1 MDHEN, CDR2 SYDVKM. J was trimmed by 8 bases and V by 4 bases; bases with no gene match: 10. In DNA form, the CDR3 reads TGTGCCAGCAGTTCGACAGGGGGCTCAGTTCGGGGCTACACCTTC. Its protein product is CASSSTGGSVRGYTF.

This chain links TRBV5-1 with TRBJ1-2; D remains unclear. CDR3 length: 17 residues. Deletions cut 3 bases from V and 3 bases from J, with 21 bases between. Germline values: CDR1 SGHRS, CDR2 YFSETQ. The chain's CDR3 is CASSSSYPGAGDYGYTF. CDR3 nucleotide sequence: TGCGCCAGCAGCTCCTCATACCCTGGCGCAGGTGACTATGGCTACACCTTC.

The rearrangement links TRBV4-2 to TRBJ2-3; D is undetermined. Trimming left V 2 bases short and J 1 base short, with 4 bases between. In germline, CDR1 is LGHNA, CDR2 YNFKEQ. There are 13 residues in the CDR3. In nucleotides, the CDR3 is TGTGCCAGCAGCCAACCGGGCACAGATACGCAGTATTTT. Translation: CASSQPGTDTQYF.

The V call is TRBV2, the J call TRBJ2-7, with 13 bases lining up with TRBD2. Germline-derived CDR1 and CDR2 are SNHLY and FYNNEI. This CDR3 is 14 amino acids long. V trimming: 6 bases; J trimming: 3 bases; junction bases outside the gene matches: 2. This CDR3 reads CASRGLAGIYEQYF. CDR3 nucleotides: TGTGCCAGCAGGGGACTAGCGGGGATCTACGAGCAGTACTTC.

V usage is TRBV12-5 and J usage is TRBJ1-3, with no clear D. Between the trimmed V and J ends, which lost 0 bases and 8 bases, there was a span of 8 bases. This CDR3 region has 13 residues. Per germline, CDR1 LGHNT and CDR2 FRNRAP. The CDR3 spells CASGLVIGDTIYF. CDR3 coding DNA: TGTGCTAGTGGTTTGGTAATCGGGGACACCATATATTTT.

CDR3 sequence (DNA): TGTGCCAGCAGCGCACAGAACTATGGCTACACCTTC. Translating it yields CASSAQNYGYTF. The chain has TRBV7-9 and TRBJ1-2, with D unresolved. The V end lost 5 bases, the J end lost 2 bases, and 6 bases lay between the germline ends. The CDR3 consists of 12 residues. Germline assignment: CDR1 SEHNR and CDR2 FQNEAQ (reference sequence). Drawing the rest from reference TRBV7-9 and TRBJ1-2, the complete variable domain is DTGVSQNPRHKITKRGQNVTFRCDPISEHNRLYWYRQTLGQGPEFLTYFQNEAQLEKSRLLSDRFSAERPKGSFSTLEIQRTEQGDSAMYLCASSAQNYGYTFGSGTRLTVV.

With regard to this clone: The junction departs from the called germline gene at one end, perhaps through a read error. In DNA, the CDR3 is TGTGCCAGCCTGCATGTGGGGCCAGATTCGCCCCTCCACTTT. It yields the protein CASLHVGPDSPLHF. The genes are TRBV6-6 and TRBJ1-6; TRBD1 might be the D (5 bases). CDR3 length: 14 amino acids. Germline V lookup: CDR1 MNHNY, CDR2 SVGAGI (reference sequence).

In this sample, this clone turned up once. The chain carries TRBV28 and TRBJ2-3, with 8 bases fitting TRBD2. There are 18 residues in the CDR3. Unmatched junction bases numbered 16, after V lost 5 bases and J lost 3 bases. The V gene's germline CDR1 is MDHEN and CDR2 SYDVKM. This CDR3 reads CASSRTLEAGVFTDTQYF. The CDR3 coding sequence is TGTGCCAGCAGTCGGACACTTGAAGCGGGAGTGTTTACAGATACGCAGTATTTT.

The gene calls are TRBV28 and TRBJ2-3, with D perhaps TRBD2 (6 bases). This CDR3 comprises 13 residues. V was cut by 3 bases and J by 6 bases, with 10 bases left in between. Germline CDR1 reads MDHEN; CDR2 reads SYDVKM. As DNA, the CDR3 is TGTGCCAGCAGTTTTTCGGGGGACGATACGCAGTATTTT. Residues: CASSFSGDDTQYF.

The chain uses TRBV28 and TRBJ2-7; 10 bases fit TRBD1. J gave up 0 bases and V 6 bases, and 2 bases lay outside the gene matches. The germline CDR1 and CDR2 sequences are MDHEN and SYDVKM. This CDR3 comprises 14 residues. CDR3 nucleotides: TGTGCCAGCAGCAGGACAGGGGGCTCCTACGAGCAGTACTTC. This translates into CASSRTGGSYEQYF.

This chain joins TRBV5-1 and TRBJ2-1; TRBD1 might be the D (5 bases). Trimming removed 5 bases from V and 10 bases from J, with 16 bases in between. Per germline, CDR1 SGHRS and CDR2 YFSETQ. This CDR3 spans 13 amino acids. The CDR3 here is CASSSYGAGEQFF. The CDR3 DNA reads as TGCGCCAGCAGTTCTTATGGGGCTGGGGAGCAGTTCTTC.

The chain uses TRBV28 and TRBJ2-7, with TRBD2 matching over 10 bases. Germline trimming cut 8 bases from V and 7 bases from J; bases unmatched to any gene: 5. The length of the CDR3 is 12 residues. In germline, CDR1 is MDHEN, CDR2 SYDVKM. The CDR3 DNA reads TGTGCCAGCGGGTTAGCGGGAGGAGAGCAGTACTTC. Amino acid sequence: CASGLAGGEQYF.

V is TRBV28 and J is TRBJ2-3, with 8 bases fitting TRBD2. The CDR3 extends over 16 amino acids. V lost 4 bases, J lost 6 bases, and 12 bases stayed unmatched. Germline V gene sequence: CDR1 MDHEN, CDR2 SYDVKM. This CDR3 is CASSSLAGTRADTQYF. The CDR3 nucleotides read TGTGCCAGCAGTTCCTTAGCGGGAACCAGGGCGGATACGCAGTATTTT.

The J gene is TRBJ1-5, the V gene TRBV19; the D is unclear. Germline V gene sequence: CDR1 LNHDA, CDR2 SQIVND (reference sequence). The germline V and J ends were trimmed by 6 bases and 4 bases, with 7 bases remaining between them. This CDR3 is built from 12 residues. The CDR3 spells CASSPINQPQHF. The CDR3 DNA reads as TGTGCCAGTAGCCCCATTAATCAGCCCCAGCATTTT.

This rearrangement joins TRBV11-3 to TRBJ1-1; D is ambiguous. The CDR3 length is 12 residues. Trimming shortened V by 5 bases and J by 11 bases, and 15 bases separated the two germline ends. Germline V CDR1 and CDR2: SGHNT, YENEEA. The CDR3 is CASSPPSRVAFF. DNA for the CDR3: TGTGCCAGCAGCCCCCCCTCTCGGGTGGCTTTCTTT.

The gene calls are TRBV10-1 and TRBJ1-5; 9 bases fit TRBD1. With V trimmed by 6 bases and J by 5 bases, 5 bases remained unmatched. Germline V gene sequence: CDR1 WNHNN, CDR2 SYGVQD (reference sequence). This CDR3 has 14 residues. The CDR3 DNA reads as TGCGCCAGCAGGGGACAGGGAATGGATCAGCCCCAGCATTTT. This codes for CASRGQGMDQPQHF.

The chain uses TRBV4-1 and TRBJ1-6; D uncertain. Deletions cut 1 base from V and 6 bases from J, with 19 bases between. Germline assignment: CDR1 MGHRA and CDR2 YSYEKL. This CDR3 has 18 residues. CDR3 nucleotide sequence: TGCGCCAGCAGCCAAGTAGGAGGCTTCAATATCCCTAATTCACCCCTCCACTTT. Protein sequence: CASSQVGGFNIPNSPLHF.

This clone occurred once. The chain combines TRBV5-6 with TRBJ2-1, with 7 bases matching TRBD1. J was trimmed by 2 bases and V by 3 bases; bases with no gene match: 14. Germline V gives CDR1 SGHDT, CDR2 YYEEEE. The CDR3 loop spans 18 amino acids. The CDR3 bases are TGTGCCAGCAGCTACCGATGGGCCCCGGGACAGCCCTACAATGAGCAGTTCTTC. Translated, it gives CASSYRWAPGQPYNEQFF.

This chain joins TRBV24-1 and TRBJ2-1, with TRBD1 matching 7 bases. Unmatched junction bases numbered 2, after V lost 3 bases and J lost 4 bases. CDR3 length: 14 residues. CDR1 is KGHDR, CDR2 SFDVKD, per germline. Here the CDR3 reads CATSDEGAYNEQFF. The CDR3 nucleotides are TGTGCCACCAGTGATGAGGGGGCTTACAATGAGCAGTTCTTC.

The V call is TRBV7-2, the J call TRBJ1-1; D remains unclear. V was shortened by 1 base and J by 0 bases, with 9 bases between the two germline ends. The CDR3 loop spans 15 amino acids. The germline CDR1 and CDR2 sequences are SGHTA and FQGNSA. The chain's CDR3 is CASSLVAGMNTEAFF. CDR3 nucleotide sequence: TGTGCCAGCAGCTTAGTCGCCGGGATGAACACTGAAGCTTTCTTT.

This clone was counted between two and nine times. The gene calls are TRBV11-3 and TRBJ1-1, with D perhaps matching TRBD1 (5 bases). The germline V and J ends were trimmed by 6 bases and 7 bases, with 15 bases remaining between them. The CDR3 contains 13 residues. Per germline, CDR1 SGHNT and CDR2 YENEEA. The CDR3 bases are TGTGCCAGCAGGATCCTATCGGGGGGTGAAGCTTTCTTT. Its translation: CASRILSGGEAFF.

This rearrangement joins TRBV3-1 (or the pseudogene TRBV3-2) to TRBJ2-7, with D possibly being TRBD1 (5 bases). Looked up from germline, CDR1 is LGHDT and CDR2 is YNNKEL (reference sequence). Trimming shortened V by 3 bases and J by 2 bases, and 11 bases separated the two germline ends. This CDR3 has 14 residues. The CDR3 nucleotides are TGTGCCAGCAGCCACACCGGCAGGGCCTACGAGCAGTACTTC. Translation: CASSHTGRAYEQYF.

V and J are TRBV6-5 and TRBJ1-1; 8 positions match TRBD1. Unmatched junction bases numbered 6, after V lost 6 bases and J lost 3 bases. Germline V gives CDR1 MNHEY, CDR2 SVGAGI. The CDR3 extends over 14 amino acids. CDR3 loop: CASSRLTGDTEAFF. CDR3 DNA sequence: TGTGCCAGCAGCCGACTGACAGGGGACACTGAAGCTTTCTTT.

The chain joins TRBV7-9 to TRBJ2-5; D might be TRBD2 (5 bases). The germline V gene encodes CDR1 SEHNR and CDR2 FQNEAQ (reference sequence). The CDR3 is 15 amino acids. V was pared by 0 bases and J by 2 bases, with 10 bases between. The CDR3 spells CASSLAIRGQETQYF. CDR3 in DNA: TGTGCCAGCAGCTTAGCGATTCGGGGTCAAGAGACCCAGTACTTC.

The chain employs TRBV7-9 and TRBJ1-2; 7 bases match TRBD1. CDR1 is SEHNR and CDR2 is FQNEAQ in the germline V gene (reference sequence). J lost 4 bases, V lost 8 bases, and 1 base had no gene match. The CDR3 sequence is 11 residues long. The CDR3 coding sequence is TGTGCCAGCGACAGGGTCTATGGCTACACCTTC. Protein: CASDRVYGYTF.

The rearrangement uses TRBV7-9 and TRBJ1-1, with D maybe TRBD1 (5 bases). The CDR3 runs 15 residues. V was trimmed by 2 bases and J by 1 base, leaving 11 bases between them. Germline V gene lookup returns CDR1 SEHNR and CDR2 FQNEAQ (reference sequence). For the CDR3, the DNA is TGTGCCAGCAGCTTAAATCGACAGCCGAACACTGAAGCTTTCTTT. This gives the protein CASSLNRQPNTEAFF.